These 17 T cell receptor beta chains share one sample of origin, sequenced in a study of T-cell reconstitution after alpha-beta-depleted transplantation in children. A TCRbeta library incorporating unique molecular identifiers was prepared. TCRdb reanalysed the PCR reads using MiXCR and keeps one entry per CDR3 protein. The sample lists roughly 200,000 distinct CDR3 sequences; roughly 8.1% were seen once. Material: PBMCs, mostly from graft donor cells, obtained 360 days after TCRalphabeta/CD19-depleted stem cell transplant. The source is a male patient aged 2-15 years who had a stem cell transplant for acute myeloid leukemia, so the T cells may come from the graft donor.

Here the CDR3 reads CSVGESNQPQHF. In nucleotides, the CDR3 is TGCAGCGTTGGAGAGAGCAATCAGCCCCAGCATTTT. The chain has TRBV29-1 and TRBJ1-5, with unresolved D. Germline lookup yields CDR1 SQVTM and CDR2 ANQGSEA. This CDR3 is 12 amino acids long. V lost 4 bases to trimming and J lost 1 base, with 5 bases between them.

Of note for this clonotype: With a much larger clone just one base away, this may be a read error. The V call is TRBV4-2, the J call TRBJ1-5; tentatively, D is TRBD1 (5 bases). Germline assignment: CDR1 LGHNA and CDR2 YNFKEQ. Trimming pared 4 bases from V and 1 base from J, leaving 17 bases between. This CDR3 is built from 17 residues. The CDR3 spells CASSPGLVKVSNQPQHF. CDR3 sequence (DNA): TGTGCCAGCAGCCCAGGGCTGGTTAAGGTGAGCAATCAGCCCCAGCATTTT.

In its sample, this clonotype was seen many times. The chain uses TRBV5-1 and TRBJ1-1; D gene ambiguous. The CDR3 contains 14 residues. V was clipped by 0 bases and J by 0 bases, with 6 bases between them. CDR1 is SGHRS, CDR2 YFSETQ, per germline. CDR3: CASSLADLNTEAFF. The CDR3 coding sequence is TGCGCCAGCAGCTTGGCCGATCTGAACACTGAAGCTTTCTTT.

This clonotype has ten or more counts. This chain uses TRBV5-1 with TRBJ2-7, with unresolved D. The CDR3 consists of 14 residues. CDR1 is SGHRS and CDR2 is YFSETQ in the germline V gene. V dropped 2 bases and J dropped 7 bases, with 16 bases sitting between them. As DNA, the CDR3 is TGCGCCAGCAGCTTTGGAGACTCGGTGGGGGAGCAGTACGTC. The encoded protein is CASSFGDSVGEQYV.

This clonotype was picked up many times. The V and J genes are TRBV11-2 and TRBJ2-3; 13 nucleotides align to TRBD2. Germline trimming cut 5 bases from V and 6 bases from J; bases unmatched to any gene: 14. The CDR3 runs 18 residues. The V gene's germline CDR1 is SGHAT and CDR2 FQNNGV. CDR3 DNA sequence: TGTGCCAGCAGCCAAAGACTAGCGGGGGGCAGAGGGTACGATACGCAGTATTTT. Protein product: CASSQRLAGGRGYDTQYF.

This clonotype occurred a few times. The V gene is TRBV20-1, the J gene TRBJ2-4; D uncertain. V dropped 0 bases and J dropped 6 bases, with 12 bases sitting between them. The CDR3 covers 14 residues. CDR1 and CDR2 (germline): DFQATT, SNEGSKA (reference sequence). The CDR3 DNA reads TGCAGTGCTAGAGATCCGGTATTTTCAAACATTCAGTACTTC. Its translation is CSARDPVFSNIQYF.

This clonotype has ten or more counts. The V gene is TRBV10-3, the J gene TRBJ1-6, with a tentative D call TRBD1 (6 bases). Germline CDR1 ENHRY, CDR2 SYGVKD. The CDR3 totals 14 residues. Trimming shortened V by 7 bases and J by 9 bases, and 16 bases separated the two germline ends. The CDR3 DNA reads TGTGCCATCACGCGGGGGGGCATCGCTTCACCCCTCCACTTT. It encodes CAITRGGIASPLHF.

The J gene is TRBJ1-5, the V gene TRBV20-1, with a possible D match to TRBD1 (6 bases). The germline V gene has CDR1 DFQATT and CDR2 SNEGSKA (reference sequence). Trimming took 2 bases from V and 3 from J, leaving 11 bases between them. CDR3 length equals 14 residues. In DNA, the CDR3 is TGCAGTGCTAGACCCCAGGGGTACAATCAGCCCCAGCATTTT. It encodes CSARPQGYNQPQHF.

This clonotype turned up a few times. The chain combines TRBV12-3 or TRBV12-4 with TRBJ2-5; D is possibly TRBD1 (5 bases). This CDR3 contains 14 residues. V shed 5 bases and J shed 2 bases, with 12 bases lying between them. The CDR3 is CASSRIPGQETQYF. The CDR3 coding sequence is TGTGCCAGCAGTCGCATACCAGGGCAAGAGACCCAGTACTTC.

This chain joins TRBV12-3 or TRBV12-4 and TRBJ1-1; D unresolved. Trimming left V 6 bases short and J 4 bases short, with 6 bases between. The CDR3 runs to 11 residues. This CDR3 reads CASRSATEAFF. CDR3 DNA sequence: TGTGCCAGCAGGTCAGCCACTGAAGCTTTCTTT.

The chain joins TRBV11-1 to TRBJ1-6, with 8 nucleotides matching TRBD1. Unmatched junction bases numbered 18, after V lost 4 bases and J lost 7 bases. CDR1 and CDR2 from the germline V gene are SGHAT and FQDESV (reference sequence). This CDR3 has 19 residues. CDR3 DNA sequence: TGTGCCAGCAGCTCCGGTCGGGACAGGACCCGGGCTTGGAATTCACCCCTCCACTTT. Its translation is CASSSGRDRTRAWNSPLHF.

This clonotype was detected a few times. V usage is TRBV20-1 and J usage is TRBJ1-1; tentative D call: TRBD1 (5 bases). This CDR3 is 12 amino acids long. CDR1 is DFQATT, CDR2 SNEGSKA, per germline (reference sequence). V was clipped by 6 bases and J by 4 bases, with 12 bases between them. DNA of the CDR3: TGCAGTGCCCGACGCGGGGGCACTGAAGCTTTCTTT. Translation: CSARRGGTEAFF.

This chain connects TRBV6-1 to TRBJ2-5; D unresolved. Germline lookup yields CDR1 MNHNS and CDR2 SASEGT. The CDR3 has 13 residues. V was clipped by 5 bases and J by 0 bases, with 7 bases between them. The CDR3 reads CASSRPYQETQYF. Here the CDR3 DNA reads TGTGCCAGCAGTCGACCCTACCAAGAGACCCAGTACTTC.

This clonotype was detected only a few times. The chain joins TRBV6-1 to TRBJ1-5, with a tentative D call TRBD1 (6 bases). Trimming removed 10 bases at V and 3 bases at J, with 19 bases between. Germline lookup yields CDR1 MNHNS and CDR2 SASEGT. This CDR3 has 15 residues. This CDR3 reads CATAIQGKFNQPQHF. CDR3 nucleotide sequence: TGTGCCACCGCAATACAGGGTAAATTCAATCAGCCCCAGCATTTT.

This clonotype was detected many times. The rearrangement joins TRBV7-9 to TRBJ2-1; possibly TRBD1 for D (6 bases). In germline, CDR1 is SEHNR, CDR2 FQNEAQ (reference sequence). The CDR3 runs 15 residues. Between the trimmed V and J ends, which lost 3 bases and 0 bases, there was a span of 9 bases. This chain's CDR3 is CASSFTGSSYNEQFF. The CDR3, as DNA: TGTGCCAGCAGCTTTACAGGGAGCTCCTACAATGAGCAGTTCTTC.

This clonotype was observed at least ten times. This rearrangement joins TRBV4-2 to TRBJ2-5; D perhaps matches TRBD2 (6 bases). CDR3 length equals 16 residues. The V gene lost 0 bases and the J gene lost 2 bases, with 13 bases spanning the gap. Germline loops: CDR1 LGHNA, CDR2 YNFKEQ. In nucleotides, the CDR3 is TGTGCCAGCAGCCAAGATGGTTCGGCGGGGCAAGAGACCCAGTACTTC. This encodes CASSQDGSAGQETQYF.

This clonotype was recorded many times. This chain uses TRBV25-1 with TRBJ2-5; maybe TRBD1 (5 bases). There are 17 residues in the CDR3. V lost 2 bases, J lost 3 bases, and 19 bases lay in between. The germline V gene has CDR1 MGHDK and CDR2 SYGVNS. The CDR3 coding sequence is TGTGCCAGCAGTGAAAACCAGGACACTAATTTGGAAGAGACCCAGTACTTC. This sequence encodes CASSENQDTNLEETQYF.